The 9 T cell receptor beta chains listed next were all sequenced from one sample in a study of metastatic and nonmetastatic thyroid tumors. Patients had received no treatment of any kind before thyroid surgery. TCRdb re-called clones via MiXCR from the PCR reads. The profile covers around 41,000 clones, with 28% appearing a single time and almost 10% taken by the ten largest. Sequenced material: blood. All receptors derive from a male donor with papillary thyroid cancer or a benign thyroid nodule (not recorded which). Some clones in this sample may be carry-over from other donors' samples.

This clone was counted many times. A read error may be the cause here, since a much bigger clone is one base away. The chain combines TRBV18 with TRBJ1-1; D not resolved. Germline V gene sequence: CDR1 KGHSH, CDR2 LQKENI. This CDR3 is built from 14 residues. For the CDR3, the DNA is TGTGCCAGCTCACGCCTTTCAAGTAACACTGAAGTTTTCTTT. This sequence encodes CASSRLSSNTEVFF.

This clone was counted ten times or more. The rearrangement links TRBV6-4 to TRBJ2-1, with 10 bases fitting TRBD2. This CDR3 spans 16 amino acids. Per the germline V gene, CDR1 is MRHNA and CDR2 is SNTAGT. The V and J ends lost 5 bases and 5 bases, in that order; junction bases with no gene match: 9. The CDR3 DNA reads TGTGCCAGCAGTAACTGGACTAGCGGCCCACACAATGAGCAGTTCTTC. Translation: CASSNWTSGPHNEQFF.

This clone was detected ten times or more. The CDR3 nucleotides read TGTGCCAGCAGTGAATCTGGTGTTGAAAAACTGTTTTTT. This gives the protein CASSESGVEKLFF. The chain employs TRBV25-1 and TRBJ1-4, with D uncertain. V gave up 1 base and J gave up 7 bases, with 7 bases separating them. The CDR3 length is 13 residues. Germline V gene lookup returns CDR1 MGHDK and CDR2 SYGVNS.

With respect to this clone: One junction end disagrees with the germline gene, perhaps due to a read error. CDR3: CASSLDRTYEQYF. The CDR3 DNA sequence: TGTGCCAGCAGTTTAGACAGGACCTACGAGCAGTACTTC. The genes are TRBV11-2 and TRBJ2-7; perhaps TRBD1 as D (6 bases). The CDR3 is 13 amino acids. Germline V gene lookup returns CDR1 SGHAT and CDR2 FQNNGV.

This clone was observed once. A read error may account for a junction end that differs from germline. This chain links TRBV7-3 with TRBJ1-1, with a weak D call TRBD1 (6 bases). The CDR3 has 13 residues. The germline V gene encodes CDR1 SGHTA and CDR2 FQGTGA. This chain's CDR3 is CPSRVDSNTEAFF. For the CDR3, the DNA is TGTCCCAGCCGCGTGGACAGCAACACTGAAGCTTTCTTT.

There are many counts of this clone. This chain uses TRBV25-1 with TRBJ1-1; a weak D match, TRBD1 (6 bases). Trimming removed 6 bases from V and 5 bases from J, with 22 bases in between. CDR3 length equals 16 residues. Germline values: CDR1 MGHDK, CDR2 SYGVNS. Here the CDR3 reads CASRGIMETGRTEAFF. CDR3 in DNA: TGTGCCAGCAGGGGAATAATGGAAACAGGGAGAACTGAAGCTTTCTTT.

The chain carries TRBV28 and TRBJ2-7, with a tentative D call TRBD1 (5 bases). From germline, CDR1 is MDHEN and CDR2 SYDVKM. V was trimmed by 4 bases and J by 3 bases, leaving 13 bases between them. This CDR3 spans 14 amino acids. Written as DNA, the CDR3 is TGTGCCAGCAGTTCACGACAGAGACTCTACGAGCAGTACTTC. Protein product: CASSSRQRLYEQYF.

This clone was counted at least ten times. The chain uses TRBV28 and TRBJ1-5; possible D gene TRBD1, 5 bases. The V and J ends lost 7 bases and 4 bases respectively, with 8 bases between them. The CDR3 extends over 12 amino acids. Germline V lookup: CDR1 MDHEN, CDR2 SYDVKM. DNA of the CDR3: TGTGCCAGCACGGGGGGGAATCAGCCCCAGCATTTT. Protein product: CASTGGNQPQHF. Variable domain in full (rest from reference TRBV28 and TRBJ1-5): DVKVTQSSRYLVKRTGEKVFLECVQDMDHENMFWYRQDPGLGLRLIYFSYDVKMKEKGDIPEGYSVSREKKERFSLILESASTNQTSMYLCASTGGNQPQHFGDGTRLSIL.

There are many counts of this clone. DNA for the CDR3: TGTGCCAGCAGCTTATTCGGACAGGCCCCCGAGACCCAGTACTTC. Its translation: CASSLFGQAPETQYF. The chain combines TRBV7-6 with TRBJ2-5; 7 bases agree with TRBD1. The CDR3 runs to 15 residues. The germline CDR1 and CDR2 sequences are SGHVS and FNYEAQ. V gave up 2 bases and J gave up 5 bases; unmatched junction bases: 8.